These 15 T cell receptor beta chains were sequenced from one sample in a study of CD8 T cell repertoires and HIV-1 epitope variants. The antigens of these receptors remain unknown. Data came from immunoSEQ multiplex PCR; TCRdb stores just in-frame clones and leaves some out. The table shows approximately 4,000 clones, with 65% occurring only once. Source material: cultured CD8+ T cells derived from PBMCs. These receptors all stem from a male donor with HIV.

The CDR3 loop is CASSPWRVDVYGYTF. CDR3 DNA sequence: TGTGCCAGCTCCCCTTGGAGAGTTGACGTCTATGGCTACACCTTC. The chain employs TRBV28 and TRBJ1-2; D is unresolved. Germline V gene data show CDR1 as MDHEN and CDR2 as SYDVKM. V dropped 8 bases and J dropped 4 bases, with 20 bases sitting between them. The CDR3 runs to 15 residues.

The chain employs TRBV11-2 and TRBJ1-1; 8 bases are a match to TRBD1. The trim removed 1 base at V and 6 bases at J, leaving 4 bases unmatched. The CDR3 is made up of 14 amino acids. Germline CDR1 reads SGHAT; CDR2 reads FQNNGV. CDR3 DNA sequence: TGTGCCAGCAGCTTAGGGACAGGGACTTCTGAAGCTTTCTTT. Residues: CASSLGTGTSEAFF.

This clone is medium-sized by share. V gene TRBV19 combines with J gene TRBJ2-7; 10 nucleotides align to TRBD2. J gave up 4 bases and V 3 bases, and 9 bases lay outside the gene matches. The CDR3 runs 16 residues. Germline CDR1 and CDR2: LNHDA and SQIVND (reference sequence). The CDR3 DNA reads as TGTGCCAGTAGTATCGACTTAACTAGCGGGGTATACGAGCAGTACTTC. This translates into CASSIDLTSGVYEQYF.

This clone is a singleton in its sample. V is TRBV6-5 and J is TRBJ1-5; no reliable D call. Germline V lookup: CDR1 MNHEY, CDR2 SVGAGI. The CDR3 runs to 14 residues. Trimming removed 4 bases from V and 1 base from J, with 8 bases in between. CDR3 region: CASSLTASNQPQHF. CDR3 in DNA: TGTGCCAGCAGTTTGACGGCGAGCAATCAGCCCCAGCATTTT.

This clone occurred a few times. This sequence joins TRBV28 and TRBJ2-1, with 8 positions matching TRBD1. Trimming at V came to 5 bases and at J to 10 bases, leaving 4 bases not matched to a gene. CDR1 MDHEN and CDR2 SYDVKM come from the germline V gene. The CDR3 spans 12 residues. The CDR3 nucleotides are TGTGCCAGCAGTATGACAGGGGACGAGCAGTTCTTC. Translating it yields CASSMTGDEQFF.

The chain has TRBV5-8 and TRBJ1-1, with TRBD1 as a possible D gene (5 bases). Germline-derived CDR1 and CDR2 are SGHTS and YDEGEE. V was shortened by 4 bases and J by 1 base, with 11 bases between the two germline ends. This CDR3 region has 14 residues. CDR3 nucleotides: TGTGCCAGCAGCCTCCGACAGACGAACACTGAAGCTTTCTTT. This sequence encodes CASSLRQTNTEAFF. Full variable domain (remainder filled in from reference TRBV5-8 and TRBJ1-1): EAGVTQSPTHLIKTRGQQATLRCSPISGHTSVYWYQQALGLGLQFLLWYDEGEERNRGNFPPRFSGRQFPNYSSELNVNALELEDSALYLCASSLRQTNTEAFFGQGTRLTVV.

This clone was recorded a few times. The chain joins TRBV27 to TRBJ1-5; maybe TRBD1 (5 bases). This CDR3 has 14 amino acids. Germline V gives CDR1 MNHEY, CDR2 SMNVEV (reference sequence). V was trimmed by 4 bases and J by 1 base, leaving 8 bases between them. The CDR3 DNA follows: TGTGCCAGCAGTTCATGGGGGAGCAATCAGCCCCAGCATTTT. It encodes CASSSWGSNQPQHF.

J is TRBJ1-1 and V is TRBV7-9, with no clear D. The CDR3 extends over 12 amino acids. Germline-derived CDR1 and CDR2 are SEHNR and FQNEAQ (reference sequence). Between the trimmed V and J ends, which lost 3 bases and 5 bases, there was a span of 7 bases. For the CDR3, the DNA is TGTGCCAGCAGCTTGGGAGAAACTGAAGCTTTCTTT. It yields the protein CASSLGETEAFF. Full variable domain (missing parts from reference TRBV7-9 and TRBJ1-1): DTGVSQNPRHKITKRGQNVTFRCDPISEHNRLYWYRQTLGQGPEFLTYFQNEAQLEKSRLLSDRFSAERPKGSFSTLEIQRTEQGDSAMYLCASSLGETEAFFGQGTRLTVV.

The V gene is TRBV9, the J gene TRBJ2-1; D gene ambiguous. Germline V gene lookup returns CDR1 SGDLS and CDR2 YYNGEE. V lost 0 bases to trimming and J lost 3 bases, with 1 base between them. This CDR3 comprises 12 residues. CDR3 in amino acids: CASSVDYNEQFF. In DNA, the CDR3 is TGTGCCAGCAGCGTAGACTACAATGAGCAGTTCTTC.

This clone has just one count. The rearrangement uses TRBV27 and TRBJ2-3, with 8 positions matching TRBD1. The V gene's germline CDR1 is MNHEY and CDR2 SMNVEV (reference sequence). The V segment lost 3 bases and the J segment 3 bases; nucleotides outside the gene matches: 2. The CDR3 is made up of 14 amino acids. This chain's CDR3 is CASSLTGETDTQYF. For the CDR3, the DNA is TGTGCCAGCAGTTTGACAGGGGAGACAGATACGCAGTATTTT.

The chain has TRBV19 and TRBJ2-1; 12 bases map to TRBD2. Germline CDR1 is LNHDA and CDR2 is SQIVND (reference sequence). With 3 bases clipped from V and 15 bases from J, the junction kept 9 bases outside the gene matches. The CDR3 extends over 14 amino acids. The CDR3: CASSMTSGSLGPFF. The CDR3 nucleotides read TGTGCCAGTAGTATGACTAGCGGGAGCTTAGGTCCGTTCTTC. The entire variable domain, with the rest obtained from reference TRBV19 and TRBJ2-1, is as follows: DGGITQSPKYLFRKEGQNVTLSCEQNLNHDAMYWYRQDPGQGLRLIYYSQIVNDFQKGDIAEGYSVSREKKESFPLTVTSAQKNPTAFYLCASSMTSGSLGPFFGPGTRLTVL.

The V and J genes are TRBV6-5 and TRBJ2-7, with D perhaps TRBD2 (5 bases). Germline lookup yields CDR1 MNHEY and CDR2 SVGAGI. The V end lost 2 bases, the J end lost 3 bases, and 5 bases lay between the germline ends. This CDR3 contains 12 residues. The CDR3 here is CASSYDYYEQYF. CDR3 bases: TGTGCCAGCAGTTACGACTACTACGAGCAGTACTTC.

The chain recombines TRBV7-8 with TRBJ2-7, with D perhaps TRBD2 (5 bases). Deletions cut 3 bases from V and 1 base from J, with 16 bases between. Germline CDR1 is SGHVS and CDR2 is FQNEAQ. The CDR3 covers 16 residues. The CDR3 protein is CASSFSREGGSYEQYF. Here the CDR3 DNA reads TGTGCCAGCAGCTTCTCCCGAGAGGGTGGGTCCTACGAGCAGTACTTC.

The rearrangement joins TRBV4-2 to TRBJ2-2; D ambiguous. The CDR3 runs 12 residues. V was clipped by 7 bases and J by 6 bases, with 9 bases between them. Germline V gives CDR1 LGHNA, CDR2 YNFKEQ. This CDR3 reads CASKQQSGELFF. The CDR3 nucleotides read TGTGCCAGCAAACAGCAGTCCGGGGAGCTGTTTTTT.

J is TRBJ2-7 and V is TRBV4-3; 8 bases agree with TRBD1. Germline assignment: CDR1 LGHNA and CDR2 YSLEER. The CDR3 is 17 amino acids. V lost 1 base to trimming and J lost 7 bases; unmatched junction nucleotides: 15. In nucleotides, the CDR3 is TGCGCCAGCAGCCAAGGGATAGCCTCCAGGGGGCCGAGGGAGCAGTACTTC. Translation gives CASSQGIASRGPREQYF.